The 21 T cell receptor beta chains below all came from one sample that was sequenced in a study of PD-1 blockade in classical Hodgkin lymphoma. Clones were read by immunoSEQ multiplex PCR, and TCRdb kept only the in-frame ones, dropping some. Among 40,000 to 45,000 clones listed, around four fifths were seen once. There was relapse after autologous stem cell transplantation in every patient, and there was variation in brentuximab vedotin exposure. Sequences were derived from peripheral blood mononuclear cells (PBMCs), sampled at baseline. The receptors were sampled from a human donor with classical Hodgkin lymphoma.

The chain uses TRBV6-5 and TRBJ2-2; weak D call: TRBD2 (5 bases). The CDR3 sequence is 13 residues long. V lost 8 bases and J 3 bases, leaving 10 bases between the germline ends. Germline CDR1 MNHEY, CDR2 SVGAGI. CDR3 DNA: TGTGCCAGCTGGCGGGTGGACACCGGGGAGCTGTTTTTT. It encodes CASWRVDTGELFF.

J is TRBJ2-3 and V is TRBV7-9; D gene ambiguous. Germline lookup yields CDR1 SEHNR and CDR2 FQNEAQ (reference sequence). The CDR3 extends over 12 amino acids. The germline V and J ends were trimmed by 10 bases and 5 bases, with 13 bases remaining between them. In DNA form, the CDR3 reads TGTGCCACCGGGTTTCTGAGAGATACGCAGTATTTT. This translates into CATGFLRDTQYF.

This clone is a singleton in its sample. The genes are TRBV2 and TRBJ2-1, with TRBD2 matching over 11 bases. The CDR3 is 15 residues long. Germline V CDR1 and CDR2: SNHLY, FYNNEI. Germline trimming cut 1 base from V and 7 bases from J; bases unmatched to any gene: 3. CDR3: CASSEVAGGRNEQFF. DNA of the CDR3: TGTGCCAGCAGTGAAGTAGCGGGGGGGCGTAATGAGCAGTTCTTC.

V gene TRBV6-5 combines with J gene TRBJ2-1, with 9 positions matching TRBD1. Germline CDR1 and CDR2: MNHEY and SVGAGI. V gave up 6 bases and J gave up 6 bases; unmatched junction bases: 6. CDR3 length: 14 residues. The CDR3 DNA sequence: TGTGCCAGCAGCACAGGGGGCTGGGGCAATGAGCAGTTCTTC. It yields the protein CASSTGGWGNEQFF.

The chain joins TRBV7-6 to TRBJ2-5; TRBD2 aligns across 9 bases. Germline CDR1 and CDR2: SGHVS and FNYEAQ. This CDR3 is built from 15 residues. The V and J ends lost 5 bases and 5 bases, in that order; junction bases with no gene match: 9. The CDR3 region has the DNA TGTGCCAGCAGCCTCCTGGCGGGGGGGCGGGAGACCCAGTACTTC. It encodes CASSLLAGGRETQYF.

V and J are TRBV5-6 and TRBJ2-2; D gene uncertain. V lost 4 bases and J lost 4, with 8 bases in between. Germline assignment: CDR1 SGHDT and CDR2 YYEEEE. This CDR3 contains 13 residues. The CDR3 protein is CASSPGITGELFF. Written as DNA, the CDR3 is TGTGCCAGCAGCCCGGGCATCACCGGGGAGCTGTTTTTT. The complete variable domain, with remaining parts taken from reference TRBV5-6 and TRBJ2-2, reads DAGVTQSPTHLIKTRGQQVTLRCSPKSGHDTVSWYQQALGQGPQFIFQYYEEEERQRGNFPDRFSGHQFPNYSSELNVNALLLGDSALYLCASSPGITGELFFGEGSRLTVL.

The chain recombines TRBV5-1 with TRBJ1-1; D might be TRBD1 (5 bases). Germline V CDR1 and CDR2: SGHRS, YFSETQ. Trimming shortened V by 0 bases and J by 1 base, and 10 bases separated the two germline ends. This CDR3 contains 15 residues. This CDR3 reads CASSLAPGENTEAFF. CDR3 DNA: TGCGCCAGCAGCTTGGCCCCGGGGGAGAACACTGAAGCTTTCTTT.

The CDR3 coding sequence is TGTGCCAGCAGCCAATTTCCAGGGAGGGAGATCTCTGGAAACACCATATATTTT. Translation: CASSQFPGREISGNTIYF. The V gene is TRBV14, the J gene TRBJ1-3, with a weak D call TRBD1 (5 bases). CDR3 size: 18 residues. Looked up from germline, CDR1 is SGHDN and CDR2 is FVKESK. Trimming cost V 2 bases and J 0 bases, with 17 bases left between them. Filled out from reference TRBV14 and TRBJ1-3, the complete variable domain reads EAGVTQFPSHSVIEKGQTVTLRCDPISGHDNLYWYRRVMGKEIKFLLHFVKESKQDESGMPNNRFLAERTGGTYSTLKVQPAELEDSGVYFCASSQFPGREISGNTIYFGEGSWLTVV.

V and J are TRBV2 and TRBJ1-6, with D tentatively TRBD1 (5 bases). This CDR3 region has 12 residues. Germline-derived CDR1 and CDR2 are SNHLY and FYNNEI. Trimming stripped 11 bases from V and 6 bases from J, with 11 bases between. The DNA of the CDR3 is TGTGCCGCGGGGCAGGGTAATTCACCCCTCCACTTT. Translated, it gives CAAGQGNSPLHF.

In regard to this clone: The same CDR3 arises from other DNA sequences in this sample as well. The rearrangement links TRBV5-1 to TRBJ2-7; D gene uncertain. V lost 4 bases and J lost 1, with 9 bases in between. Germline V gene lookup returns CDR1 SGHRS and CDR2 YFSETQ. This CDR3 is 13 amino acids long. CDR3: CASSTGPSYEQYF. The CDR3 DNA is TGCGCCAGCAGCACCGGGCCTTCCTACGAGCAGTACTTC.

The chain carries TRBV7-2 and TRBJ2-6, with TRBD1 matching over 8 bases. In germline, CDR1 is SGHTA, CDR2 FQGNSA. The J segment lost 0 bases and the V segment lost 4 bases, leaving 5 bases of the junction unmatched. This CDR3 spans 17 amino acids. CDR3 sequence reads: CASSSTGDPSGANVLTF. The DNA for the CDR3 is TGTGCCAGCAGCTCGACAGGGGACCCCTCTGGGGCCAACGTCCTGACTTTC.

The rearrangement joins TRBV7-2 to TRBJ1-4; perhaps TRBD1 as D (6 bases). From germline, CDR1 is SGHTA and CDR2 FQGNSA. The CDR3 is made up of 15 amino acids. V was pared by 1 base and J by 6 bases, with 12 bases between. The CDR3 DNA is TGTGCCAGCAGCTTAGTCCAGGGGAGGGATGAAAAACTGTTTTTT. Amino acids: CASSLVQGRDEKLFF.

The table lists this clone with a few counts. The chain combines TRBV29-1 with TRBJ2-2, with D uncertain. There are 13 residues in the CDR3. V gave up 4 bases and J gave up 6 bases, with 12 bases separating them. Germline CDR1 is SQVTM and CDR2 is ANQGSEA. The CDR3 bases are TGCAGCGTTGTTCTGGGAACGGCCGGGGAGCTGTTTTTT. Its protein product is CSVVLGTAGELFF.

This chain uses TRBV7-2 with TRBJ2-1; no firm D call. Germline V gene sequence: CDR1 SGHTA, CDR2 FQGNSA. Trimming took off 7 bases at V and 7 bases at J, with 14 bases between the two ends. CDR3 length: 13 residues. CDR3 region: CASTNGPLNEQFF. The CDR3 DNA follows: TGTGCCAGCACCAACGGACCGCTGAATGAGCAGTTCTTC.

The chain carries TRBV7-2 and TRBJ1-5; TRBD1 might be the D (5 bases). The CDR3 contains 15 residues. Per germline, CDR1 SGHTA and CDR2 FQGNSA. V was trimmed by 7 bases and J by 4 bases, leaving 17 bases between them. The DNA of the CDR3 is TGTGCCAGCACCCTGACAGTGACCTGGAATCAGCCCCAGCATTTT. Translation: CASTLTVTWNQPQHF.

This chain uses TRBV27 with TRBJ2-6; no firm D call. Germline values: CDR1 MNHEY, CDR2 SMNVEV (reference sequence). The CDR3 consists of 18 residues. V was pared by 4 bases and J by 0 bases, with 16 bases between. CDR3 coding DNA: TGTGCCAGCAGTTCCTTAAGGGATTTTCCCTCTGGGGCCAACGTCCTGACTTTC. Translated: CASSSLRDFPSGANVLTF.

CDR3 amino acids: CASSSSPPEAFF. CDR3 nucleotides: TGTGCCAGCAGCTCTTCCCCACCTGAAGCTTTCTTT. The rearrangement joins TRBV6-6 to TRBJ1-1; D call uncertain. The CDR3 is 12 residues long. CDR1 is MNHNY and CDR2 is SVGAGI in the germline V gene (reference sequence). Deletions cut 6 bases from V and 6 bases from J, with 11 bases between.

This chain links TRBV6-1 with TRBJ2-7; 7 bases align to TRBD1. Trimming at V came to 5 bases and at J to 4 bases, leaving 11 bases not matched to a gene. The CDR3 totals 15 residues. Germline V CDR1 and CDR2: MNHNS, SASEGT. CDR3 nucleotides: TGTGCCAGCAGTCTCACAGGGGCCCTGGAGTACGAGCAGTACTTC. Residues: CASSLTGALEYEQYF.

The V gene is TRBV7-2, the J gene TRBJ1-2; 7 bases match TRBD1. The CDR3 is 16 amino acids. Germline loops: CDR1 SGHTA, CDR2 FQGNSA. The V gene end was trimmed by 2 bases and the J gene end by 7 bases; junction bases not matched to a gene: 13. The CDR3 here is CASSLLPLGQGGGYTF. The CDR3 nucleotides read TGTGCCAGCAGCTTATTGCCCCTTGGGCAGGGGGGTGGCTACACCTTC.

This rearrangement joins TRBV7-9 to TRBJ1-1; D gene uncertain. Trimming cost V 6 bases and J 4 bases, with 12 bases left between them. Per germline, CDR1 SEHNR and CDR2 FQNEAQ (reference sequence). The CDR3 contains 13 residues. CDR3: CASSRLSGTEAFF. In DNA form, the CDR3 reads TGTGCCAGCAGTCGGCTCTCGGGCACTGAAGCTTTCTTT.

A few counts support this clone. The CDR3 nucleotides are TGTGCCAGCTCACCCGGGAGTCAGCCCCAGCATTTT. As protein: CASSPGSQPQHF. The V gene is TRBV18, the J gene TRBJ1-5; D is ambiguous. The ends were cut back, 3 bases at V and 6 bases at J, with 6 bases in the middle. CDR3 length: 12 residues. Germline V gene sequence: CDR1 KGHSH, CDR2 LQKENI. Looking up the rest from reference TRBV18 and TRBJ1-5 gives the full variable domain: NAGVMQNPRHLVRRRGQEARLRCSPMKGHSHVYWYRQLPEEGLKFMVYLQKENIIDESGMPKERFSAEFPKEGPSILRIQQVVRGDSAAYFCASSPGSQPQHFGDGTRLSIL.